The 12 T cell receptor beta chains listed next were all sequenced from one sample in a study of early T cells in non-severe SARS-CoV-2 infection. Via MiXCR, TCRdb re-called the 5' RACE reads, giving one row per CDR3 protein. The repertoire has tens of thousands of distinct CDR3 sequences, 10% to 15% of them found once; the top ten carry approximately 7%. Sequenced sample: whole blood. These receptors were collected from an adult who was a healthcare worker with PCR-confirmed SARS-CoV-2 infection or an uninfected control (not recorded which).

The chain uses TRBV11-1 and TRBJ2-7; TRBD2 matches 7 bases. V lost 3 bases, J lost 4 bases, and 12 bases stayed unmatched. The germline V gene encodes CDR1 SGHAT and CDR2 FQDESV (reference sequence). The CDR3 sequence is 16 residues long. DNA for the CDR3: TGTGCCAGCAGCTTGAGCCGGTCGCGGGAGCCATACGAGCAGTACTTC. This encodes CASSLSRSREPYEQYF.

This chain uses TRBV20-1 with TRBJ1-2; 9 bases are a match to TRBD1. The V gene end was trimmed by 0 bases and the J gene end by 4 bases; junction bases not matched to a gene: 3. The CDR3 runs 14 residues. Germline CDR1 reads DFQATT; CDR2 reads SNEGSKA (reference sequence). The CDR3: CSARETGGFYGYTF. CDR3 bases: TGCAGTGCTAGAGAGACAGGGGGTTTCTATGGCTACACCTTC.

V gene TRBV7-9 combines with J gene TRBJ1-1; D might be TRBD1 (5 bases). The V end was cut by 4 bases, the J end by 5 bases, with 17 bases between. The germline gives CDR1 SEHNR, CDR2 FQNEAQ (reference sequence). CDR3 size: 15 residues. The chain's CDR3 is CASSSGWQGLTEAFF. In DNA form, the CDR3 reads TGTGCCAGCAGCTCCGGGTGGCAGGGATTGACTGAAGCTTTCTTT.

The rearrangement uses TRBV7-9 and TRBJ1-1; D remains unclear. The V gene lost 4 bases and the J gene lost 1 base, with 7 bases spanning the gap. The CDR3 totals 13 residues. Germline V lookup: CDR1 SEHNR, CDR2 FQNEAQ (reference sequence). The CDR3 region has the DNA TGTGCCAGCAGCTCTCAACCGAACACTGAAGCTTTCTTT. This sequence encodes CASSSQPNTEAFF.

This clonotype was seen repeatedly, ten times or more. The chain combines TRBV19 with TRBJ2-7, with TRBD1 identical over 8 bases. After removal of 8 bases from V and 10 bases from J, the junction contained 13 bases not matched to a gene. Germline CDR1 reads LNHDA; CDR2 reads SQIVND (reference sequence). The CDR3 is 13 amino acids. Here the CDR3 reads CASGDRTPTEQYF. DNA for the CDR3: TGTGCCAGTGGGGACAGGACCCCTACGGAACAGTACTTC.

The chain recombines TRBV11-3 with TRBJ2-4; D is perhaps TRBD1 (6 bases). V was shortened by 5 bases and J by 0 bases, with 11 bases between the two germline ends. This CDR3 is built from 15 residues. Germline V gives CDR1 SGHNT, CDR2 YENEEA. CDR3 DNA: TGTGCCAGCAGCCTGGACAGCGTAGCCAAAAACATTCAGTACTTC. The encoded protein is CASSLDSVAKNIQYF.

This clonotype has only a few counts. The genes are TRBV30 and TRBJ2-5, with D maybe TRBD1 (6 bases). Germline lookup yields CDR1 GTSNPN and CDR2 SVGIG (reference sequence). Trimming took off 7 bases at V and 3 bases at J, with 15 bases between the two ends. The CDR3 contains 13 residues. The CDR3 region has the DNA TGTGCCTCCACGACACAGGGAAAAGAGACCCAGTACTTC. The encoded protein is CASTTQGKETQYF.

The chain links TRBV7-2 to TRBJ2-5; weak D call: TRBD2 (5 bases). Germline assignment: CDR1 SGHTA and CDR2 FQGNSA. This CDR3 has 15 amino acids. With 0 bases removed from V and 1 base from J, the gap between germline ends came to 9 bases. In DNA form, the CDR3 reads TGTGCCAGCAGCTTAGCTAGCGCCGTCCAAGAGACCCAGTACTTC. Translating gives CASSLASAVQETQYF. Variable domain in full (rest from reference TRBV7-2 and TRBJ2-5): GAGVSQSPSNKVTEKGKDVELRCDPISGHTALYWYRQSLGQGLEFLIYFQGNSAPDKSGLPSDRFSAERTGGSVSTLTIQRTQQEDSAVYLCASSLASAVQETQYFGPGTRLLVL.

This clonotype has more than one count but fewer than ten. V gene TRBV5-1 combines with J gene TRBJ1-4; D is ambiguous. CDR1 and CDR2 from the germline V gene are SGHRS and YFSETQ. CDR3 size: 15 residues. With 4 bases removed from V and 0 bases from J, the gap between germline ends came to 10 bases. The CDR3 loop reads CASSPSYSTNEKLFF. CDR3 bases: TGCGCCAGCAGCCCCAGCTATTCAACTAATGAAAAACTGTTTTTT.

The genes are TRBV6-2 or TRBV6-3 and TRBJ1-2; D gene uncertain. Trimming removed 5 bases from V and 5 bases from J, with 12 bases in between. Per the germline V gene, CDR1 is MNHEY and CDR2 is SVGEGT. The CDR3 runs 13 residues. DNA of the CDR3: TGTGCCAGCAGTCCTCGCACAGCATATGGCTACACCTTC. This translates into CASSPRTAYGYTF.

The chain is built from TRBV13 and TRBJ2-2; 7 bases fit TRBD1. In germline, CDR1 is PRHDT, CDR2 FYEKMQ (reference sequence). Losses at the gene ends were 5 bases for V and 4 bases for J; bases not matched to a gene: 7. This CDR3 region has 15 residues. CDR3 region: CASSKSTGSTGELFF. The CDR3 nucleotides read TGTGCCAGCAGCAAATCGACAGGGAGCACCGGGGAGCTGTTTTTT.

This clonotype was picked up a small number of times. V usage is TRBV3-1 and J usage is TRBJ1-5; 8 nucleotides line up with TRBD1. Germline loops: CDR1 LGHDT, CDR2 YNNKEL (reference sequence). The CDR3 is 15 residues long. Losses at the gene ends were 5 bases for V and 5 bases for J; bases not matched to a gene: 8. The CDR3 protein is CASSATGGDYQPQHF. CDR3 in DNA: TGTGCCAGCAGCGCCACAGGGGGGGACTATCAGCCCCAGCATTTT. Drawing the rest from reference TRBV3-1 and TRBJ1-5, the complete variable domain is DTAVSQTPKYLVTQMGNDKSIKCEQNLGHDTMYWYKQDSKKFLKIMFSYNNKELIINETVPNRFSPKSPDKAHLNLHINSLELGDSAVYFCASSATGGDYQPQHFGDGTRLSIL.